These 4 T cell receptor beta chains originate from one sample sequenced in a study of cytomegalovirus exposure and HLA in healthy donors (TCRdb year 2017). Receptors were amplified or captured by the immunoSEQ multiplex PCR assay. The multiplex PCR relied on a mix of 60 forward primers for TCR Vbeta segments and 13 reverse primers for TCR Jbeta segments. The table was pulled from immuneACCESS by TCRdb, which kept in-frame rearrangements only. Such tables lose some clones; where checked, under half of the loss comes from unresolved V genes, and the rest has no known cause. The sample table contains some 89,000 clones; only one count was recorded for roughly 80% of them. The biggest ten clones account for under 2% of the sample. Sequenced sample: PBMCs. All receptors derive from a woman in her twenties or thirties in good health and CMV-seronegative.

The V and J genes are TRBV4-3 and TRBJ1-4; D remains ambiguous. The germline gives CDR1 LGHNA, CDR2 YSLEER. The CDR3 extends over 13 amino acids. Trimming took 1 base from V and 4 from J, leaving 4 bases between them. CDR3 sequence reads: CASSQVHNEKLFF. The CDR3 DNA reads TGCGCCAGCAGCCAAGTCCATAATGAAAAACTGTTTTTT.

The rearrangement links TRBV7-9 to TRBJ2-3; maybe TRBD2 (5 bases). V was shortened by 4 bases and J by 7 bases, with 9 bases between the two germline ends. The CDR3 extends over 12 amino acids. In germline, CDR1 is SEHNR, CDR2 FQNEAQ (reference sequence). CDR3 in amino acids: CASSYTGNTQYF. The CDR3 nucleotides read TGTGCCAGCAGCTACACGGGGAATACGCAGTATTTT.

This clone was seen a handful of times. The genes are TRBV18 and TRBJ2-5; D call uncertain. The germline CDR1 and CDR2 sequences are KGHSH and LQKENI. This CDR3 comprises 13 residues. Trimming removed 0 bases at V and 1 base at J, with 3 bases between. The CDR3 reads CASSPPSQETQYF. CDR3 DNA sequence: TGTGCCAGCTCACCACCCTCCCAAGAGACCCAGTACTTC.

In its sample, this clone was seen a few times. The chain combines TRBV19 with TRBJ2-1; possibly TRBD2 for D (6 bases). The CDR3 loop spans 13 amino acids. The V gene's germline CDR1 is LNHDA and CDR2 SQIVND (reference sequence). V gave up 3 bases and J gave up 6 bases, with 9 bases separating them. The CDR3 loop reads CASSIGGGNEQFF. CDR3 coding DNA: TGTGCCAGTAGTATCGGGGGTGGCAATGAGCAGTTCTTC.